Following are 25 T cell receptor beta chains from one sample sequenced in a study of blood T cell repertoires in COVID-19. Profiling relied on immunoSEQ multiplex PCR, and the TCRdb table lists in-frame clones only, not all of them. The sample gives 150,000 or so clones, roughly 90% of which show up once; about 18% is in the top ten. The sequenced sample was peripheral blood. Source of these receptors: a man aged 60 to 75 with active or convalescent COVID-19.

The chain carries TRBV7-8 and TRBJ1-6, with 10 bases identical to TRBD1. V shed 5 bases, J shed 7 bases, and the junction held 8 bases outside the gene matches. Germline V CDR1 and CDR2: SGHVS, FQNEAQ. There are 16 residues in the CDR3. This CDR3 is CASSLPADRGNSPLHF. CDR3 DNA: TGTGCCAGCAGCCTTCCTGCGGACAGGGGGAATTCACCCCTCCACTTT.

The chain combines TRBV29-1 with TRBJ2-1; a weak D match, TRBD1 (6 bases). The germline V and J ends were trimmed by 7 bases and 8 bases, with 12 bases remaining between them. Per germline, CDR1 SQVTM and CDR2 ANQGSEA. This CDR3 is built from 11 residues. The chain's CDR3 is CSDSQGYEQFF. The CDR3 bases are TGCAGCGATTCACAGGGCTATGAGCAGTTCTTC.

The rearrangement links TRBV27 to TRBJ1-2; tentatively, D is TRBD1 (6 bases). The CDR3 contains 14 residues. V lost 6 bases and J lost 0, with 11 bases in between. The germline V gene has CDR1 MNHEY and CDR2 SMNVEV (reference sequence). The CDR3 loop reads CASRPGASNYGYTF. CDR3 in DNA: TGTGCCAGCAGGCCAGGGGCATCTAACTATGGCTACACCTTC.

As DNA, the CDR3 is TGTGCCAGCAGAGTGGGCAGAGCCTACGAGCAGTACTTC. This gives the protein CASRVGRAYEQYF. V and J are TRBV12-3 or TRBV12-4 and TRBJ2-7; D gene unclear. CDR3 length: 13 amino acids. With 6 bases removed from V and 2 bases from J, the gap between germline ends came to 11 bases.

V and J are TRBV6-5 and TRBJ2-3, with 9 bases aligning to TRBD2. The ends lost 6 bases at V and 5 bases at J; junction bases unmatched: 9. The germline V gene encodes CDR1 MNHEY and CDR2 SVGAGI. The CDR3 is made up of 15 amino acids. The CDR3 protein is CASSLGGGAVDTQYF. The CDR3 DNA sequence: TGTGCCAGCAGCCTCGGCGGGGGGGCCGTAGATACGCAGTATTTT.

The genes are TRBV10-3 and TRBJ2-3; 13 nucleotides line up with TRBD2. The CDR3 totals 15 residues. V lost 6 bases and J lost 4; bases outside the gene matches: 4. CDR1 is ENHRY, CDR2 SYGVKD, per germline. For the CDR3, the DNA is TGTGCCATCAGCGCACTAGCGGGGGGGTCAGATACGCAGTATTTT. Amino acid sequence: CAISALAGGSDTQYF.

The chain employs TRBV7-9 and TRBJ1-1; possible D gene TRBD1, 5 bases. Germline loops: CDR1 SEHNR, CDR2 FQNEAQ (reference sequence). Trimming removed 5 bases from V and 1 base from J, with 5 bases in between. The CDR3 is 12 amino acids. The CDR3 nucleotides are TGTGCCAGCAGCACAGGGAACACTGAAGCTTTCTTT. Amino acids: CASSTGNTEAFF.

CDR3 amino acids: CASSQADFTEAFF. Here the CDR3 DNA reads TGTGCCAGCAGCCAAGCCGACTTTACTGAAGCTTTCTTT. The gene calls are TRBV3-1 (or the pseudogene TRBV3-2) and TRBJ1-1; D uncertain. Germline lookup yields CDR1 LGHDT and CDR2 YNNKEL (reference sequence). V gave up 1 base and J gave up 5 bases, with 8 bases separating them. CDR3 length equals 13 residues.

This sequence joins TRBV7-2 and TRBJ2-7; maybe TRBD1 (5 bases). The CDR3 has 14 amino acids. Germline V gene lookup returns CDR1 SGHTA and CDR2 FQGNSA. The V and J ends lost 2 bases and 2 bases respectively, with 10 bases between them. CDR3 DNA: TGTGCCAGCAGCTTAAGACGACAGACCTACGAGCAGTACTTC. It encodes CASSLRRQTYEQYF.

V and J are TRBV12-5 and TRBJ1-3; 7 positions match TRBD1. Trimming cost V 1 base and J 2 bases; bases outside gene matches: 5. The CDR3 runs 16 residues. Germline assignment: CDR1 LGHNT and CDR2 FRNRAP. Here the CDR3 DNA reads TGTGCTAGTGGTTTGGCCCGACAGGGAACTGGAAACACCATATATTTT. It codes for CASGLARQGTGNTIYF. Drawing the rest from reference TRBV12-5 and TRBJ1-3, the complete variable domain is DARVTQTPRHKVTEMGQEVTMRCQPILGHNTVFWYRQTMMQGLELLAYFRNRAPLDDSGMPKDRFSAEMPDATLATLKIQPSEPRDSAVYFCASGLARQGTGNTIYFGEGSWLTVV.

CDR3 bases: TGTGCCAGCAGCTTCTCGGGACAGGGGGCTAGGGAGCTGTTTTTT. Amino acids: CASSFSGQGARELFF. V gene TRBV7-9 combines with J gene TRBJ2-2; TRBD1 matches 12 bases. Per the germline V gene, CDR1 is SEHNR and CDR2 is FQNEAQ (reference sequence). The CDR3 is 15 residues long. The ends lost 3 bases at V and 9 bases at J; junction bases unmatched: 5.

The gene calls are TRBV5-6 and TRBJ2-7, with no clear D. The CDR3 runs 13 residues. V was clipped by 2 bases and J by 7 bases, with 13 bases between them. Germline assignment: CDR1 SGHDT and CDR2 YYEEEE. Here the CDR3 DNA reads TGTGCCAGCAGCTTTCGACATTTCTCGGAGCAGTACTTC. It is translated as CASSFRHFSEQYF.

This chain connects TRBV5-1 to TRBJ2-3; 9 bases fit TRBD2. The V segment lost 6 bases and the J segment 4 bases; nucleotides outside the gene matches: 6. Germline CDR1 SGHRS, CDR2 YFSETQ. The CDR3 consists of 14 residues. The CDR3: CASNERLAADTQYF. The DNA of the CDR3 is TGCGCCAGCAATGAACGACTAGCGGCAGATACGCAGTATTTT.

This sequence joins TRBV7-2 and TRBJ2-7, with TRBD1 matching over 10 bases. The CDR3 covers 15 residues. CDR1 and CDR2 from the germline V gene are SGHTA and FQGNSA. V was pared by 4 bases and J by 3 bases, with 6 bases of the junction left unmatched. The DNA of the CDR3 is TGTGCCAGCAGCTCTCGACAGGGGGCTCACTACGAGCAGTACTTC. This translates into CASSSRQGAHYEQYF.

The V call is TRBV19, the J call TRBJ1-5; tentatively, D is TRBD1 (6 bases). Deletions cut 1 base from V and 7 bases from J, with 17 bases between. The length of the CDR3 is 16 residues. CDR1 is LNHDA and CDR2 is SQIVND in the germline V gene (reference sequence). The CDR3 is CASSIVSGGSGQPQHF. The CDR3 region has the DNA TGTGCCAGTAGTATAGTTTCGGGGGGCTCCGGCCAGCCCCAGCATTTT.

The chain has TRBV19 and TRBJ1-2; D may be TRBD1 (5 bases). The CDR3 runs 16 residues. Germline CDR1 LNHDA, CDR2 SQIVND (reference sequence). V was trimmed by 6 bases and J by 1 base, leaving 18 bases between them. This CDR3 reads CASSASQGRDNYGYTF. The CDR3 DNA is TGTGCCAGTAGCGCCTCCCAGGGTAGGGATAACTATGGCTACACCTTC. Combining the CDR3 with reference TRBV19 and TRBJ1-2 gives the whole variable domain DGGITQSPKYLFRKEGQNVTLSCEQNLNHDAMYWYRQDPGQGLRLIYYSQIVNDFQKGDIAEGYSVSREKKESFPLTVTSAQKNPTAFYLCASSASQGRDNYGYTFGSGTRLTVV.

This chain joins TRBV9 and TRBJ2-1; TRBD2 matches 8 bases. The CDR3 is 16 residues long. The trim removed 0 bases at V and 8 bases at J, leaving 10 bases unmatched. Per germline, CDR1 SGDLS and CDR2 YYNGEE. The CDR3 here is CASSVAPGLVVYEQFF. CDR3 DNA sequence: TGTGCCAGCAGCGTAGCACCGGGACTAGTTGTCTATGAGCAGTTCTTC.

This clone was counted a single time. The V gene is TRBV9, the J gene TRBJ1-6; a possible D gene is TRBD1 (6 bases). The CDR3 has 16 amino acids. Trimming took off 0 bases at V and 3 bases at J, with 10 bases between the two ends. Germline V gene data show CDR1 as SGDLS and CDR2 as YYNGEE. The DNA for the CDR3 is TGTGCCAGCAGCGTAGGGGCGACAGGCTATAATTCACCCCTCCACTTT. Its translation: CASSVGATGYNSPLHF.

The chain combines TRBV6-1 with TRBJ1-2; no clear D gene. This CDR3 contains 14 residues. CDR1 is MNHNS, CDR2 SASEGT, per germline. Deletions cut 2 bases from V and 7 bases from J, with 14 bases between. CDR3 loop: CASSERLPLSGYTF. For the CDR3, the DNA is TGTGCCAGCAGTGAACGGTTACCCCTATCTGGCTACACCTTC.

CDR3 sequence (DNA): TGCAGCATCAACGTTGCGACAGATACGCAGTATTTT. As protein: CSINVATDTQYF. This chain joins TRBV29-1 and TRBJ2-3; no clear D. The germline gives CDR1 SQVTM, CDR2 ANQGSEA. The length of the CDR3 is 12 residues. V lost 8 bases and J 3 bases, leaving 12 bases between the germline ends.

DNA of the CDR3: TGCGCCAGCAGCTTGGACCCCCCCTACGGTGAAGCTTTCTTT. It translates to CASSLDPPYGEAFF. The J gene is TRBJ1-1, the V gene TRBV5-1; D gene ambiguous. CDR1 and CDR2 from the germline V gene are SGHRS and YFSETQ. This CDR3 is 14 amino acids long. Trimming took off 0 bases at V and 7 bases at J, with 13 bases between the two ends.

DNA for the CDR3: TGTGCCAGCAGTTACAAGCGGGACTACGAGCAGTACTTC. It specifies CASSYKRDYEQYF. The genes are TRBV6-6 and TRBJ2-7, with 7 nucleotides matching TRBD2. The length of the CDR3 is 13 residues. Germline V gene lookup returns CDR1 MNHNY and CDR2 SVGAGI (reference sequence). Trimming removed 2 bases from V and 3 bases from J; junction bases left unmatched: 1.

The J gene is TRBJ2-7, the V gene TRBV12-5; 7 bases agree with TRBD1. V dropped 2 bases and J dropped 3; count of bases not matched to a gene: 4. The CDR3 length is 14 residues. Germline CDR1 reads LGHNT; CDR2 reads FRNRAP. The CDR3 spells CASGLSGTVYEQYF. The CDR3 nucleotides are TGTGCTAGTGGTTTGTCCGGGACAGTCTACGAGCAGTACTTC. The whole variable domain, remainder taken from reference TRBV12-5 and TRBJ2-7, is DARVTQTPRHKVTEMGQEVTMRCQPILGHNTVFWYRQTMMQGLELLAYFRNRAPLDDSGMPKDRFSAEMPDATLATLKIQPSEPRDSAVYFCASGLSGTVYEQYFGPGTRLTVT.

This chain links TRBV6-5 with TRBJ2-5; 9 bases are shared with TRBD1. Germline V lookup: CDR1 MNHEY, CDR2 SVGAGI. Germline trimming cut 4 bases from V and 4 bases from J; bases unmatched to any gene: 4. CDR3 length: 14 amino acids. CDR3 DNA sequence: TGTGCCAGCAGTTCCACAGGGGGCCGAGAGACCCAGTACTTC. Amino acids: CASSSTGGRETQYF.

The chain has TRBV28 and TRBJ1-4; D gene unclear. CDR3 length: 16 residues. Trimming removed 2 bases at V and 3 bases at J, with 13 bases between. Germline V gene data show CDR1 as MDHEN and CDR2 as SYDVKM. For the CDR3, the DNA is TGTGCCAGCAGTTTAATCGGGTTGGCGTCTAATGAAAAACTGTTTTTT. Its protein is CASSLIGLASNEKLFF.